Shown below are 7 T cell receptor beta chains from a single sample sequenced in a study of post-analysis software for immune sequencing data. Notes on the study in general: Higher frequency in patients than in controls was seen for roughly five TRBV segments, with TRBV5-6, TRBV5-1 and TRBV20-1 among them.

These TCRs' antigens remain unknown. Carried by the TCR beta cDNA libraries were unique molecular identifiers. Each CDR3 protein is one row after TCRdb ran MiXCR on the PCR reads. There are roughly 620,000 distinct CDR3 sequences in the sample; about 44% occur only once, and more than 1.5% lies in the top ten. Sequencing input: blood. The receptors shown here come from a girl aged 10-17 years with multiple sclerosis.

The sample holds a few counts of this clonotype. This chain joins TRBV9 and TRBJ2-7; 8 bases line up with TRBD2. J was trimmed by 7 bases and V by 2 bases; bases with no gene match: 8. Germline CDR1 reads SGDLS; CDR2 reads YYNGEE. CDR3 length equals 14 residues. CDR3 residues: CASSVNGGAQEQYF. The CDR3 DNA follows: TGTGCCAGCAGCGTTAACGGGGGGGCTCAAGAGCAGTACTTC.

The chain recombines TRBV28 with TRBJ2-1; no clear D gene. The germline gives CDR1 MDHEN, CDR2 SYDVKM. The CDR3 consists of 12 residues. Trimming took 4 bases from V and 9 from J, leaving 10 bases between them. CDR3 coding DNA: TGTGCCAGCAGTTCGGAATTACCTGAGCAGTTCTTC. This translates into CASSSELPEQFF.

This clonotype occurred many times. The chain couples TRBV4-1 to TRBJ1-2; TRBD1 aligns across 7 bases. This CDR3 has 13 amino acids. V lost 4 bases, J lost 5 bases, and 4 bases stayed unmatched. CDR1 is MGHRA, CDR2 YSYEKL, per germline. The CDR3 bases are TGCGCCAGCAGCCCTACACAGGGGTATGGCTACACCTTC. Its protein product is CASSPTQGYGYTF.

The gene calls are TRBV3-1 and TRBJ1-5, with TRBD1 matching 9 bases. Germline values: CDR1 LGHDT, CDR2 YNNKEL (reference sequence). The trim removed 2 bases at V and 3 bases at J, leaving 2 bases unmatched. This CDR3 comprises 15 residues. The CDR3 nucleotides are TGTGCCAGCAGCCAAAGGGACAGGGACAATCAGCCCCAGCATTTT. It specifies CASSQRDRDNQPQHF.

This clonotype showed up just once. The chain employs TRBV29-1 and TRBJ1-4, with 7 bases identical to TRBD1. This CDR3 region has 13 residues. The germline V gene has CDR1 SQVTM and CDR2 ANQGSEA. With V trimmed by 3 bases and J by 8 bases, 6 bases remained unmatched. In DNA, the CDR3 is TGCAGCGTTGATGGGCAGGGGGGGGAAAAACTGTTTTTT. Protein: CSVDGQGGEKLFF.

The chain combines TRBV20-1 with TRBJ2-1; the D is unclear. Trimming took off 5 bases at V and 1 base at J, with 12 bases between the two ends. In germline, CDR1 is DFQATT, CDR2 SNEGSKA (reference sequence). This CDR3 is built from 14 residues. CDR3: CSAFDSFSYNEQFF. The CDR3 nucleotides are TGCAGTGCTTTTGACTCATTTTCCTACAATGAGCAGTTCTTC.

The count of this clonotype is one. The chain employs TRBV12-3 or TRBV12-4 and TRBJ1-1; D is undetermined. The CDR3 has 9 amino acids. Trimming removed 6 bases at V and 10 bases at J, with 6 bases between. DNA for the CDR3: TGTGCCAGCAGCCCTCCAGCTTTCTTT. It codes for CASSPPAFF.